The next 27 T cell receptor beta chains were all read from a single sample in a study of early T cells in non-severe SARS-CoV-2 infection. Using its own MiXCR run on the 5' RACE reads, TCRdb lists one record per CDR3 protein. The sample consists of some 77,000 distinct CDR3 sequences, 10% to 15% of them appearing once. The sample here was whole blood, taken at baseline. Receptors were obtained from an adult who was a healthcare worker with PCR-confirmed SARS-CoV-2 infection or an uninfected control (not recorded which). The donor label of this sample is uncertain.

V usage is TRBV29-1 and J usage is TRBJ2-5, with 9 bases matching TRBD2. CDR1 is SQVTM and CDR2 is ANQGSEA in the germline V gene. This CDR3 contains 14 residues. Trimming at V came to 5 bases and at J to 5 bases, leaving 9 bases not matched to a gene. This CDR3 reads CSVPRGTSMETQYF. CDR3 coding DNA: TGCAGCGTTCCTAGGGGGACTAGCATGGAGACCCAGTACTTC.

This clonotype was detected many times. The CDR3 loop reads CASSGIDALGRAFF. Here the CDR3 DNA reads TGTGCCAGCAGTGGAATCGACGCTCTTGGTCGCGCTTTCTTT. This chain links TRBV2 with TRBJ1-1, with unresolved D. There are 14 residues in the CDR3. Trimming removed 4 bases at V and 11 bases at J, with 20 bases between. Germline CDR1 reads SNHLY; CDR2 reads FYNNEI.

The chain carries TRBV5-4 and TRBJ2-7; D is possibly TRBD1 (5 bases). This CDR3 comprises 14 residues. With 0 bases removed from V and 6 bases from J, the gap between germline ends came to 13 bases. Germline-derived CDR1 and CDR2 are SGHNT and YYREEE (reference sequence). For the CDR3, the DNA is TGTGCCAGCAGCTTGGGTAGCCAAAGGGGCGAGCAGTACTTC. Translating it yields CASSLGSQRGEQYF.

In DNA form, the CDR3 reads TGTGCCAGCAGCTTAATTGCGGGGTCCACCGGGGAGCTGTTTTTT. Encoded protein: CASSLIAGSTGELFF. The chain is built from TRBV11-2 and TRBJ2-2, with D possibly matching TRBD2 (6 bases). Per the germline V gene, CDR1 is SGHAT and CDR2 is FQNNGV. Trimming pared 2 bases from V and 4 bases from J, leaving 11 bases between. The CDR3 covers 15 residues.

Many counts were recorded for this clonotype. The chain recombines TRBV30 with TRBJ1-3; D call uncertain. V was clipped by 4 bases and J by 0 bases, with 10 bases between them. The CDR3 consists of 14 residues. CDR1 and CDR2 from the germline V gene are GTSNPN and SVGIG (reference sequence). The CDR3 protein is CAWTFSSSGNTIYF. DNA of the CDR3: TGTGCCTGGACATTCTCAAGCTCTGGAAACACCATATATTTT.

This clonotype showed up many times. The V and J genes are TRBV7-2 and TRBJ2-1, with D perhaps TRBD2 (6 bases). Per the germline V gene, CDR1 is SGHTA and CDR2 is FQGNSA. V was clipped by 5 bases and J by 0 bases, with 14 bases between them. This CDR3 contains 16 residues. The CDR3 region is CASSPSGSRSYNEQFF. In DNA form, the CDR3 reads TGTGCCAGCAGCCCAAGCGGGTCGCGCTCCTACAATGAGCAGTTCTTC.

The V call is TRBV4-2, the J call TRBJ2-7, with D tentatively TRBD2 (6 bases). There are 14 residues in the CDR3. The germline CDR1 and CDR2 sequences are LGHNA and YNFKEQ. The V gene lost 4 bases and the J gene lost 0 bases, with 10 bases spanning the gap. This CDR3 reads CASSRSSVSYEQYF. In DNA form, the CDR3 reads TGTGCCAGCAGCCGCTCTAGCGTCTCCTACGAGCAGTACTTC.

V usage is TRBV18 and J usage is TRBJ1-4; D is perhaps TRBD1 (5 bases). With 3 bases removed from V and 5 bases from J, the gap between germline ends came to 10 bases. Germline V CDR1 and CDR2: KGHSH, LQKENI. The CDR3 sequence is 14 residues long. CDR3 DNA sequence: TGTGCCAGCTCACCTCGGCAGGGAAATGAAAAACTGTTTTTT. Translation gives CASSPRQGNEKLFF.

Here the CDR3 DNA reads TGCGCCAGCAAGGGGGCGGAGGGGGGCTTCGACTATGGCTACACCTTC. Protein: CASKGAEGGFDYGYTF. The chain couples TRBV10-2 to TRBJ1-2; 7 nucleotides agree with TRBD1. This CDR3 has 16 residues. The germline V gene encodes CDR1 WSHSY and CDR2 SAAADI. With 7 bases clipped from V and 3 bases from J, the junction kept 14 bases outside the gene matches.

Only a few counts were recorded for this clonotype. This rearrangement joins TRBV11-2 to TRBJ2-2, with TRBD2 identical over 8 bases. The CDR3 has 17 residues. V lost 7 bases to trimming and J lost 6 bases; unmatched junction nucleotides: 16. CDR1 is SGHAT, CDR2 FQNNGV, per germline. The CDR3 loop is CASIARPGLVSPGELFF. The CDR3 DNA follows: TGTGCCAGCATCGCGCGACCGGGACTAGTTTCCCCCGGGGAGCTGTTTTTT.

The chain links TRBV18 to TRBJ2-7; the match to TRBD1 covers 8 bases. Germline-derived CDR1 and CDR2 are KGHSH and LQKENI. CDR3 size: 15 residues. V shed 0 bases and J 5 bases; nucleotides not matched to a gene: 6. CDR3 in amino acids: CASSPPGQALNEQYF. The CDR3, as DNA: TGTGCCAGCTCACCACCGGGACAGGCGCTAAACGAGCAGTACTTC.

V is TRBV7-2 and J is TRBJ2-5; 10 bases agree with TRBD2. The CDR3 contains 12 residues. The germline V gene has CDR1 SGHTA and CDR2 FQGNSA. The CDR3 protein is CSSGGYQETQYF. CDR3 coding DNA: TGTAGTAGCGGGGGGTACCAAGAGACCCAGTACTTC.

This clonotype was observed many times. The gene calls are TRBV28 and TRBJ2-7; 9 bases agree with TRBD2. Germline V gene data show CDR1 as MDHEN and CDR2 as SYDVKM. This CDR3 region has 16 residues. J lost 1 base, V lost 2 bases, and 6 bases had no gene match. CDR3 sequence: CASSLLAGLSSYEQYF. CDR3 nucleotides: TGTGCCAGCAGTTTACTAGCGGGGCTTAGTTCCTACGAGCAGTACTTC.

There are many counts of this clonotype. CDR3 DNA sequence: TGTGCTAGTGGTTTAGGAGGGAGGGAATACGAGCAGTACTTC. Translated, it gives CASGLGGREYEQYF. The chain couples TRBV12-5 to TRBJ2-7, with 7 bases matching TRBD2. Germline V gene sequence: CDR1 LGHNT, CDR2 FRNRAP. Trimming took 3 bases from V and 4 from J; bases not matched to a gene: 6. This CDR3 contains 14 residues.

Here the CDR3 reads CASSHHNTEAFF. In DNA, the CDR3 is TGTGCCAGCAGCCATCACAACACTGAAGCTTTCTTT. This chain uses TRBV11-1 with TRBJ1-1; no clear D gene. Trimming cost V 5 bases and J 2 bases, with 6 bases left between them. This CDR3 is built from 12 residues. CDR1 and CDR2 from the germline V gene are SGHAT and FQDESV (reference sequence).

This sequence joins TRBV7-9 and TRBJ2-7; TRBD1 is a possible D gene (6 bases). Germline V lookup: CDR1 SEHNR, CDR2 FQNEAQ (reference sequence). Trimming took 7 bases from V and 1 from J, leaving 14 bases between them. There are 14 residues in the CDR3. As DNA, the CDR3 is TGTGCCAGCACCCACAGGGAACGGTCCTACGAGCAGTACTTC. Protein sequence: CASTHRERSYEQYF.

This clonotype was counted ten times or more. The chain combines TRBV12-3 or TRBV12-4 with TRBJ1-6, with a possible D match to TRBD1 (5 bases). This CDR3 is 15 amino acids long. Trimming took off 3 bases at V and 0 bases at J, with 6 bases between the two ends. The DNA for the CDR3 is TGTGCCAGCAGTTTGGGGGGCTCCTATAATTCACCCCTCCACTTT. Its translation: CASSLGGSYNSPLHF.

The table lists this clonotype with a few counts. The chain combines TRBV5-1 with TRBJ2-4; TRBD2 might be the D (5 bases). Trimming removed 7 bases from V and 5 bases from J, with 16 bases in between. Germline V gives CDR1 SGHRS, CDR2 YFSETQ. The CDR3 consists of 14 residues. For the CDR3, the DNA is TGCGCCAGCCGAGCCACGAGCGGCCAAAACATTCAGTACTTC. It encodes CASRATSGQNIQYF.

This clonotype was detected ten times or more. The CDR3 DNA is TGCAGCGCAAGCAGGGGACAGGGTTTCACGAACACTGAAGCTTTCTTT. Amino acids: CSASRGQGFTNTEAFF. The chain joins TRBV29-1 to TRBJ1-1; 9 positions agree with TRBD1. This CDR3 has 16 amino acids. The V gene end was trimmed by 7 bases and the J gene end by 1 base; junction bases not matched to a gene: 13. Germline CDR1 reads SQVTM; CDR2 reads ANQGSEA.

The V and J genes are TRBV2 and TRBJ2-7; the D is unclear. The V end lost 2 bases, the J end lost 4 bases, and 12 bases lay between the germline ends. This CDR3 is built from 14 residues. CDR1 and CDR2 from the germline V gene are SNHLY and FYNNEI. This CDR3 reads CASSENVVGYEQYF. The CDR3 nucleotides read TGTGCCAGCAGTGAAAATGTGGTGGGTTACGAGCAGTACTTC.

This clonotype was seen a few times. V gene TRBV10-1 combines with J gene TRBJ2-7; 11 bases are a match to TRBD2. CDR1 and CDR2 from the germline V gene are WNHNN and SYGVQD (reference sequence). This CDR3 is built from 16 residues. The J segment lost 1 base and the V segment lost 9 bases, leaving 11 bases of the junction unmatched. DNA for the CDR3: TGCGCCAGGGATCTAGCGGGAGGTTCGGTTTCCTACGAGCAGTACTTC. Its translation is CARDLAGGSVSYEQYF.

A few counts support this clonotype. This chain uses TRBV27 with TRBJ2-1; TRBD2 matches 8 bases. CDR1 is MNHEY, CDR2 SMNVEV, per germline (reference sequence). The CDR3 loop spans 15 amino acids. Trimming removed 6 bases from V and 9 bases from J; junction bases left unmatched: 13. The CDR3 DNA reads TGTGCCAGCAGCAGGCGGGGGGCCGGCTGGGGTGAGCAGTTCTTC. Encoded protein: CASSRRGAGWGEQFF.

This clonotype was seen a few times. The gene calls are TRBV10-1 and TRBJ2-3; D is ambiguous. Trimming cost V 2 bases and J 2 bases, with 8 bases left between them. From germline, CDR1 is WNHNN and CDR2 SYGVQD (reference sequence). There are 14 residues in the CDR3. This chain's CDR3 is CASSEPVDTDTQYF. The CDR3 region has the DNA TGCGCCAGCAGTGAGCCGGTGGACACAGATACGCAGTATTTT.

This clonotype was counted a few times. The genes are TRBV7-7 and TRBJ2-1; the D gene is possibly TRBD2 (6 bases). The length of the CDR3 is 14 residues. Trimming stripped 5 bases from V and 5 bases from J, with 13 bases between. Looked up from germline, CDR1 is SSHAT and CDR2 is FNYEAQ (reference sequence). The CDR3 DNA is TGTGCCAGCAGCGCTGGGGTAGCGGACAATGAGCAGTTCTTC. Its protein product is CASSAGVADNEQFF.

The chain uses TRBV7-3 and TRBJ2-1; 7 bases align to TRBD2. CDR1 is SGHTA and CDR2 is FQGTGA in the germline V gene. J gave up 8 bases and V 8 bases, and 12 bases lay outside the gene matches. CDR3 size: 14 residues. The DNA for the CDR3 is TGTGCCAGCGGCGGGAGCCAGGTGGGAGATGAGCAGTTCTTC. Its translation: CASGGSQVGDEQFF.

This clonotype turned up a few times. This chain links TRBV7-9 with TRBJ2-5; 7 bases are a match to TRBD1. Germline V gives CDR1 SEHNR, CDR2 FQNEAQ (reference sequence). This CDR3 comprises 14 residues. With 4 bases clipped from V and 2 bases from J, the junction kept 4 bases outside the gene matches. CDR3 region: CASSYGTEQETQYF. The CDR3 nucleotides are TGTGCCAGCAGCTATGGGACAGAACAAGAGACCCAGTACTTC.

The CDR3 loop reads CASSQDYYEQYF. In DNA, the CDR3 is TGTGCCAGCAGCCAGGACTATTACGAGCAGTACTTC. The genes are TRBV2 and TRBJ2-7, with D possibly TRBD2 on 6 matching bases. The CDR3 contains 12 residues. Germline CDR1 is SNHLY and CDR2 is FYNNEI. V lost 6 bases and J 4 bases, leaving 10 bases between the germline ends. The full variable domain, rest sourced from reference TRBV2 and TRBJ2-7, is EPEVTQTPSHQVTQMGQEVILRCVPISNHLYFYWYRQILGQKVEFLVSFYNNEISEKSEIFDDQFSVERPDGSNFTLKIRSTKLEDSAMYFCASSQDYYEQYFGPGTRLTVT.